The source of this T cell receptor (beta chain) is a study of CXCR3-negative and CXCR3-positive naive CD8 T cells. Turning to the study itself: Overall TRB read output was some 140 million, and each library contained about 1.5 +/- 0.3 million reads.

UMI-labeled 5' RACE yielded the TRB cDNA libraries. TCRdb processed the 5' RACE reads again and assigns one entry to each CDR3 protein, with no DNA. The sample has 130,000 to 150,000 distinct CDR3 sequences; the top ten hold over 0.25%. Germline V gives CDR1 SGDLS, CDR2 YYNGEE. CDR3 size: 15 residues. To note about this clonotype: Its specificity is not known.

Overall study findings and caveats: TRB CDR3 hydrophobicity was greater in CXCR3-positive naive cells than in CXCR3-negative naive cells. Cryopreserved PBMCs had partly decreased CXCR3 expression; fresh PBMCs were used in most assays.

The chain recombines TRBV9 with TRBJ2-1; the TCRdb D gene call, TRBD2, has no DNA to confirm it. The origin of this receptor is a human donor in good health. Some clones in this sample may be carry-over from other donors' samples. Sequenced sample: naive CXCR3+ CD8+ T cells from blood. Subset here: CD45RO-CCR7+CD27+CD95- naive CD8+ T cells expressing CXCR3 (TNR3+). The CDR3: CASSPQGPASNEQFF.